The entry below gives a single T cell receptor beta chain sequence along with its context. Germline V lookup: CDR1 MDHEN, CDR2 SYDVKM. The CDR3 spans 14 residues. V shed 5 bases and J 10 bases; nucleotides not matched to a gene: 6. Positively selected for CCR7, the CD45RO-negative cells used as naive CD8 cells excluded terminally differentiated effector memory CD45RA+ cells. Several immunoSEQ 96-well plates shared each subset's DNA, each plate a replicate. The data were produced by immunoSEQ multiplex PCR, yet TCRdb's version contains in-frame clones alone and is incomplete. This table has around 2,100,000 clones, about 95% appearing once. The data are from a study of shared clonotypes between healthy human individuals.

This TCR was recovered from a man between 18 and 29 years old in good health. The V and J genes are TRBV28 and TRBJ1-6; 9 bases line up with TRBD1. Sequenced material: naive CD8+ T cells sorted from blood. The CDR3 bases are TGTGCCAGCAGTCCCGGGACAGGGTACTCACCCCTCCACTTT. Translated, it gives CASSPGTGYSPLHF.